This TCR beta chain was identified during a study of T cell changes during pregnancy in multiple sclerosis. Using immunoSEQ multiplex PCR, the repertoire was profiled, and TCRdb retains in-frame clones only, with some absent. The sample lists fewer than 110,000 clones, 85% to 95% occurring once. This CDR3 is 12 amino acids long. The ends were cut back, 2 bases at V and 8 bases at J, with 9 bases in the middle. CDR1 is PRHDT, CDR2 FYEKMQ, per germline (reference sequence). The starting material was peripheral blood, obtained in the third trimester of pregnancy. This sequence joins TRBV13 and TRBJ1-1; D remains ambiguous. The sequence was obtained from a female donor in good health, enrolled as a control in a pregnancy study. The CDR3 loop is CASSLYSTEAFF. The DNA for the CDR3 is TGTGCCAGCAGCTTATATAGTACGGAAGCTTTCTTT.